Below are 13 T cell receptor beta chains sequenced from a single sample in a study of vaccination and CD4 T cells after COVID-19. The treatment was: 10-day PBMC culture with coronavirus spike peptide pools or control peptides (ViraFEST assay). These receptors have no identified antigens. Cultured CD4+ T cells had their DNA profiled by the Oncomine TCR Beta short-read assay. One entry per CDR3 protein results from TCRdb running MiXCR on the PCR reads. The table has thousands of distinct CDR3 sequences, roughly 80% seen once. Sequencing was carried out using CD4+ T cells from blood, cultured in vitro. The receptors here all came from a human donor who had recovered from COVID-19.

V is TRBV12-3 or TRBV12-4 and J is TRBJ1-2; 7 bases map to TRBD1. This CDR3 comprises 14 residues. Unmatched junction bases numbered 3, after V lost 4 bases and J lost 1 base. The CDR3 region is CASSSGQHNYGYTF. CDR3 nucleotide sequence: TGTGCCAGCAGTTCGGGACAGCATAACTATGGCTACACCTTC.

As regards this clonotype: One end of the junction is discordant with germline, which a read error may explain. This sequence joins TRBV7-8 and TRBJ1-2; D is unclear. Per germline, CDR1 SGHVS and CDR2 FQNEAQ. The CDR3 contains 12 residues. CDR3 sequence: CASSPRASGVFF. The CDR3 nucleotides are TGTGCCAGCAGCCCCCGAGCCTCCGGGGTTTTCTTC. The full variable domain, with the rest looked up from reference TRBV7-8 and TRBJ1-2, is GAGVSQSPRYKVAKRGQDVALRCDPISGHVSLFWYQQALGQGPEFLTYFQNEAQLDKSGLPSDRFFAERPEGSVSTLKIQRTQQEDSAVYLCASSPRASGVFFGSGTRLTVV.

This sequence joins TRBV27 and TRBJ1-5; D gene unclear. V lost 3 bases to trimming and J lost 4 bases, with 19 bases between them. Germline-derived CDR1 and CDR2 are MNHEY and SMNVEV (reference sequence). This CDR3 is 17 amino acids long. CDR3 in amino acids: CASSFWPLRSLNQPQHF. The CDR3 DNA follows: TGTGCCAGCAGTTTCTGGCCCCTGCGGAGCTTAAATCAGCCCCAGCATTTT.

The gene calls are TRBV7-2 and TRBJ1-1; D may be TRBD1 (5 bases). Germline V lookup: CDR1 SGHTA, CDR2 FQGNSA. With 5 bases removed from V and 10 bases from J, the gap between germline ends came to 17 bases. The CDR3 sequence is 13 residues long. DNA for the CDR3: TGTGCCAGCAGCCCGGGCTTGGGGGGGGGAGCTTTCTTT. Protein product: CASSPGLGGGAFF.

This chain links TRBV7-3 with TRBJ1-5; TRBD1 agrees at 12 bases. From germline, CDR1 is SGHTA and CDR2 FQGTGA. This CDR3 contains 20 residues. V trimming: 0 bases; J trimming: 2 bases; junction bases outside the gene matches: 11. CDR3: CASSLTSGQGAIRGNQPQHF. DNA for the CDR3: TGTGCCAGCAGCTTAACTTCGGGACAGGGGGCGATACGAGGCAATCAGCCCCAGCATTTT. The whole variable domain, filled in from reference TRBV7-3 and TRBJ1-5, reads GAGVSQTPSNKVTEKGKYVELRCDPISGHTALYWYRQSLGQGPEFLIYFQGTGAADDSGLPNDRFFAVRPEGSVSTLKIQRTERGDSAVYLCASSLTSGQGAIRGNQPQHFGDGTRLSIL.

This chain connects TRBV20-1 to TRBJ1-1; D ambiguous. Germline-derived CDR1 and CDR2 are DFQATT and SNEGSKA (reference sequence). CDR3 length: 11 residues. V was cut by 1 base and J by 1 base, with 1 base left in between. CDR3 in DNA: TGCAGTGCTAGAGGGAACACTGAAGCTTTCTTT. It yields the protein CSARGNTEAFF.

The chain is built from TRBV10-3 and TRBJ1-2; D is perhaps TRBD1 (6 bases). Trimming removed 5 bases from V and 6 bases from J, with 13 bases in between. Germline V CDR1 and CDR2: ENHRY, SYGVKD. The CDR3 length is 13 residues. CDR3 loop: CAISPGGGDGYTF. The CDR3 DNA reads TGTGCCATCAGTCCGGGGGGGGGCGATGGCTACACCTTC.

This chain links TRBV6-1 with TRBJ1-2, with D hard to call. Trimming removed 8 bases from V and 7 bases from J, with 14 bases in between. CDR1 and CDR2 (germline): MNHNS, SASEGT. This CDR3 is built from 12 residues. The CDR3 sequence is CASGVVVSGYTF. CDR3 nucleotides: TGTGCCAGCGGGGTCGTTGTTAGTGGCTACACCTTC.

The chain joins TRBV11-2 to TRBJ1-1; no definite D call. V lost 1 base, J lost 1 base, and 7 bases lay in between. The length of the CDR3 is 14 residues. Germline V gene lookup returns CDR1 SGHAT and CDR2 FQNNGV. CDR3 protein: CASSLVWGNTEAFF. Here the CDR3 DNA reads TGTGCCAGCAGCTTAGTTTGGGGGAACACTGAAGCTTTCTTT. The full variable domain, its missing parts supplied by reference TRBV11-2 and TRBJ1-1, is EAGVAQSPRYKIIEKRQSVAFWCNPISGHATLYWYQQILGQGPKLLIQFQNNGVVDDSQLPKDRFSAERLKGVDSTLKIQPAKLEDSAVYLCASSLVWGNTEAFFGQGTRLTVV.

The CDR3 region is CATSDLDRVYGYTF. As DNA, the CDR3 is TGTGCCACCAGTGATCTTGACAGGGTTTATGGCTACACCTTC. The gene calls are TRBV24-1 and TRBJ1-2, with 7 bases that match TRBD1. This CDR3 comprises 14 residues. Germline V CDR1 and CDR2: KGHDR, SFDVKD. J lost 5 bases, V lost 3 bases, and 5 bases had no gene match.

V is TRBV6-1 and J is TRBJ1-6; no definite D call. There are 18 residues in the CDR3. Germline assignment: CDR1 MNHNS and CDR2 SASEGT. V shed 6 bases and J shed 2 bases, with 20 bases lying between them. CDR3 DNA sequence: TGTGCCAGCAGCCGGGAAGTAGCGTTAGGCCCCTATAATTCACCCCTCCACTTT. Protein: CASSREVALGPYNSPLHF.

This rearrangement joins TRBV11-2 to TRBJ1-2, with TRBD1 as a possible D gene (6 bases). CDR1 is SGHAT, CDR2 FQNNGV, per germline. The CDR3 sequence is 14 residues long. V gave up 0 bases and J gave up 8 bases, with 13 bases separating them. The CDR3 region is CASSLELGGRGYTF. For the CDR3, the DNA is TGTGCCAGCAGCTTAGAGTTGGGGGGCAGGGGCTACACCTTC.

V usage is TRBV20-1 and J usage is TRBJ2-3; the match to TRBD2 covers 8 bases. The CDR3 runs 14 residues. Trimming cost V 6 bases and J 8 bases; bases outside gene matches: 13. In germline, CDR1 is DFQATT, CDR2 SNEGSKA (reference sequence). The CDR3 spells CSANPGGLEVTQYF. CDR3 nucleotides: TGCAGTGCCAACCCGGGGGGACTAGAGGTTACGCAGTATTTT.